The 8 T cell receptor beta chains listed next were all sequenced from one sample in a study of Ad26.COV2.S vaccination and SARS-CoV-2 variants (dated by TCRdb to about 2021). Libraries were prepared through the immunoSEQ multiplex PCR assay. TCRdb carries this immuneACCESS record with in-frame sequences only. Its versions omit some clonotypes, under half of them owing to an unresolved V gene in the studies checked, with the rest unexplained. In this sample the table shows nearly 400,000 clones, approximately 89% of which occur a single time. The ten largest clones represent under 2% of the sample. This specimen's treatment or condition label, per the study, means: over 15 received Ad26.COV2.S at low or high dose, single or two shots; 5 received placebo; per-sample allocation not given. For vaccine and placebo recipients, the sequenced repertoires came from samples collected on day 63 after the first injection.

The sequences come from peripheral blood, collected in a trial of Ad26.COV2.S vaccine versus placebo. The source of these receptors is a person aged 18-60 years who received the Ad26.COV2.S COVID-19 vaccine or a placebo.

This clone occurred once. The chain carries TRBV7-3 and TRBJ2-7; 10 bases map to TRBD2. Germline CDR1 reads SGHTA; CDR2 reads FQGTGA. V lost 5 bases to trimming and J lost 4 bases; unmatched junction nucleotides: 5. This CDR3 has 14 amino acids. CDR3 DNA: TGTGCCAGCAGCCCTTCTAGCGGGAGTTACGAGCAGTACTTC. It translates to CASSPSSGSYEQYF. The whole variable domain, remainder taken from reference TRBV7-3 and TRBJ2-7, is GAGVSQTPSNKVTEKGKYVELRCDPISGHTALYWYRQSLGQGPEFLIYFQGTGAADDSGLPNDRFFAVRPEGSVSTLKIQRTERGDSAVYLCASSPSSGSYEQYFGPGTRLTVT.

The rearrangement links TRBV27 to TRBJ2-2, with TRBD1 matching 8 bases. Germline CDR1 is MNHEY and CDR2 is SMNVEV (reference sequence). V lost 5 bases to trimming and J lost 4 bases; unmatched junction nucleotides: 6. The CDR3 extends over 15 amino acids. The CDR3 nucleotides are TGTGCCAGCAGTGGTACAGGGGGAATCACCGGGGAGCTGTTTTTT. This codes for CASSGTGGITGELFF.

The CDR3 loop is CATSDFDRGYGYTF. Written as DNA, the CDR3 is TGTGCCACCAGTGATTTTGACAGGGGCTATGGCTACACCTTC. The V call is TRBV24-1, the J call TRBJ1-2, with 8 nucleotides matching TRBD1. The CDR3 is 14 amino acids. The germline CDR1 and CDR2 sequences are KGHDR and SFDVKD. V was pared by 1 base and J by 4 bases, with 1 base of the junction left unmatched.

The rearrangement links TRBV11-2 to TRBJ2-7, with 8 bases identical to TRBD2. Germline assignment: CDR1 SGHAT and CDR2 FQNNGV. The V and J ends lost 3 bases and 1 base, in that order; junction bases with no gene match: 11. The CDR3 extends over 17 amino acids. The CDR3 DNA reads TGTGCCAGCAGCTTGGGGGGATTAGCGGGAAGGTCCTACGAGCAGTACTTC. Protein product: CASSLGGLAGRSYEQYF.

The CDR3 nucleotides are TGTGCCAGCAGCGGCCCCGGGACACCTCTCGGGGAGCAGTACTTC. Protein sequence: CASSGPGTPLGEQYF. This sequence joins TRBV7-2 and TRBJ2-7, with D possibly matching TRBD1 (6 bases). This CDR3 spans 15 amino acids. Germline values: CDR1 SGHTA, CDR2 FQGNSA. V lost 5 bases and J lost 7, with 21 bases in between.

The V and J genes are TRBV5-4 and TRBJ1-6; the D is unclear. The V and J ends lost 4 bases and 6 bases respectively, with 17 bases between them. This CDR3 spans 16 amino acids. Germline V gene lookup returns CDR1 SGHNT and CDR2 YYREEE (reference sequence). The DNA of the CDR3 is TGTGCCAGCAGCCCTGACCCATCAGCGGGTAATTCACCCCTCCACTTT. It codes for CASSPDPSAGNSPLHF.

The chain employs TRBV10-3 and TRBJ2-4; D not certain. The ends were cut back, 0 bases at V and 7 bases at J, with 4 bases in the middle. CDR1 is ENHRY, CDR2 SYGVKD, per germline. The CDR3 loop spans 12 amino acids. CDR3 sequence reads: CAISESGNIQYF. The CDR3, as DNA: TGTGCCATCAGTGAGTCGGGGAACATTCAGTACTTC.

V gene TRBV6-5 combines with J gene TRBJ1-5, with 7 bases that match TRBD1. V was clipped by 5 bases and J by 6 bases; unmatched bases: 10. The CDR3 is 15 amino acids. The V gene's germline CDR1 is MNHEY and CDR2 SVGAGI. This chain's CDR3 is CASSPGGGGAQPQHF. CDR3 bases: TGTGCCAGCAGTCCCGGTGGAGGGGGCGCTCAGCCCCAGCATTTT.